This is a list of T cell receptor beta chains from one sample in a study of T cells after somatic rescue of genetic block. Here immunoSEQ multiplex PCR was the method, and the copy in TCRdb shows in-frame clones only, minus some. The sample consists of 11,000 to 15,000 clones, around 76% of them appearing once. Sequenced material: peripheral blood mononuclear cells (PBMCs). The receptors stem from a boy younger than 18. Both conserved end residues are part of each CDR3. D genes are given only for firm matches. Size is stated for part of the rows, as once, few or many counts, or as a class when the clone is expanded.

TGTGCCAGCAGCTTAGTAATCTCAGGCACCGGGGAGCTGTTTTTT	CASSLVISGTGELFF	.	.	TRBJ2-2	TRBV7-9
TGTGCCAGCAGCCTAGGGACATCGATATTCTACGAGCAGTACTTC	CASSLGTSIFYEQYF	.	.	TRBJ2-7	TRBV6-5
TGTGCCAGCAGCCAGTTCACAGGGGCTAACTATGGCTACACCTTC	CASSQFTGANYGYTF	once	TRBD1	TRBJ1-2	TRBV4-2
TGTGCCAGCGAGAACACTGAAGCTTTCTTT	CASENTEAFF	few	.	TRBJ1-1	TRBV11-2
TGTGCCAGTAGGGACAGGGCTGAAGCTTTCTTT	CASRDRAEAFF	few	TRBD1	TRBJ1-1	TRBV19
TGTGCCAGCTCACCAGGGGCGGTCTCTGGCTACACCTTC	CASSPGAVSGYTF	.	.	TRBJ1-2	TRBV18
TGTGCCAGCAGTTACGGGACAAAGAATTCACCCCTCCACTTT	CASSYGTKNSPLHF	few	.	TRBJ1-6	TRBV6-5
TGTGCCAGTAGGGAACAGGGGTTTGAAAAACTGTTTTTT	CASREQGFEKLFF	once	TRBD1	TRBJ1-4	TRBV19
TGTGCCAGCATAGGGGGTGGGGGTCAGAGTGAAGCTTTCTTT	CASIGGGGQSEAFF	.	.	TRBJ1-1	TRBV28
TGTGCCAGCAGTTTATCGTGGACAGGGAAGGGTGAAAAACTGTTTTTT	CASSLSWTGKGEKLFF	.	TRBD1	TRBJ1-4	TRBV27
TGCGCCAGCAGCTTGGGGCAAAGCACAGATACGCAGTATTTT	CASSLGQSTDTQYF	few	.	TRBJ2-3	TRBV5-1
TGTGCCAGCAGCATTGACAGGTTGAACACTGAAGCTTTCTTT	CASSIDRLNTEAFF	.	.	TRBJ1-1	TRBV7-2
TGTGCCAGCAGCCAAGAGTCCCGTCGGAATGGCTACACCTTC	CASSQESRRNGYTF	.	.	TRBJ1-2	TRBV7-8
TGTGCCAGCAGTTACTCGATGTTTATAAACACAGATACGCAGTATTTT	CASSYSMFINTDTQYF	.	.	TRBJ2-3	TRBV6-5
TGTGCCAGCAGGGGCGGGGGGCCCGAGACCCAGTACTTC	CASRGGGPETQYF	.	TRBD2	TRBJ2-5	TRBV6-6
TGTGCCAGCAGCCGCTTCGGGACGGCAAGCAATCAGCCCCAGCATTTT	CASSRFGTASNQPQHF	.	.	TRBJ1-5	TRBV4-2
TGTGCCATAAACGGGGGGGCTCCCTACGAGCAGTACTTC	CAINGGAPYEQYF	.	TRBD2	TRBJ2-7	TRBV28
TGTGCCAGCAGCGTATATGCCGGGGAGCTGTTTTTT	CASSVYAGELFF	few	.	TRBJ2-2	TRBV9
TGTGCCGTACCTAGTGCAACTAATGAAAAACTGTTTTTT	CAVPSATNEKLFF	.	.	TRBJ1-4	TRBV6-6
TGTGCCAGCAGCTTGGCGGGACAGGGGCCGTGGAACACTGAAGCTTTCTTT	CASSLAGQGPWNTEAFF	.	TRBD1	TRBJ1-1	TRBV5-6
TGTGCCAGCAGTAAGGACACCCTTTTTTATGGCTACACCTTC	CASSKDTLFYGYTF	.	.	TRBJ1-2	TRBV6-5
TGTGCCAGCAGCTGGTACAAAGCGGGGCTTTCCTACAATGAGCAGTTCTTC	CASSWYKAGLSYNEQFF	.	TRBD2	TRBJ2-1	TRBV5-4
TGTGCCAGCAGTTCGGTCAGCCAAGCCTTTAATCAGCCCCAGCATTTT	CASSSVSQAFNQPQHF	.	.	TRBJ1-5	TRBV27
TGTGCCAGCAGCAAAGCGACAGGGGGCGGTACTGAAGCTTTCTTT	CASSKATGGGTEAFF	.	.	TRBJ1-1	TRBV21-1
TGTGCCAGCACCATCCCAGGGTCGGGGGCCTATAGCAATCAGCCCCAGCATTTT	CASTIPGSGAYSNQPQHF	.	.	TRBJ1-5	TRBV28
TGTGCCAGCACCAGGCCCCCACTTCATCAGCCCCAGCATTTT	CASTRPPLHQPQHF	.	.	TRBJ1-5	TRBV28
TGTGCCAGCAGCAACCGGGACAGGGGTGCCGGGGAGCTGTTTTTT	CASSNRDRGAGELFF	.	TRBD1	TRBJ2-2	TRBV7-9
TGTGCCAGTAGCCAATCGGGCAGGGGAAAGACCCAGTACTTC	CASSQSGRGKTQYF	.	.	TRBJ2-5	TRBV19
TGCGCCAGCAGTGGGGGCAGGGTAAGCTCTGGGGCCAACGTCCTGACTTTC	CASSGGRVSSGANVLTF	.	.	TRBJ2-6	TRBV10-2
TGCGCCAGCAGCTTTCAGGTCTCCTCTGGGGCCAACGTCCTGACTTTC	CASSFQVSSGANVLTF	.	.	TRBJ2-6	TRBV5-1
TGTGCCAGCAGTGAAGACCCTGGGACAGGGCTTCCCTATGGCTACACCTTC	CASSEDPGTGLPYGYTF	.	TRBD1	TRBJ1-2	TRBV6-1
TGTGCCAGCAGTCCAACTCGGACTGAAGCTTTCTTT	CASSPTRTEAFF	.	.	TRBJ1-1	TRBV6-1
TGCGCCAGCAGCCAGCCCATAGCGGGAGCTACCTACGATGAGCAGTACTTC	CASSQPIAGATYDEQYF	.	TRBD2	TRBJ2-5	TRBV4-1
TGTGCCAGTAGTATGTGGGCGGGGGCCACTGAAGCTTTCTTT	CASSMWAGATEAFF	once	.	TRBJ1-1	TRBV19
TGTGCCAGTAGTATAATTTGGGACGGCCAGGGTGCGACCCAGTACTTC	CASSIIWDGQGATQYF	medium-sized	.	TRBJ2-5	TRBV19
TGTGCCAGTAGTATTGGCGGGGTCTACGAGCAGTACTTC	CASSIGGVYEQYF	.	.	TRBJ2-7	TRBV19
TGTGCCAGTTCCCCTCAAGAAGGGGAAACGAGGCAGCCCCAGCATTTT	CASSPQEGETRQPQHF	.	.	TRBJ1-5	TRBV19
TGTGCCAGCAGCTTCCCAGCGCAAGAGACCCAGTACTTC	CASSFPAQETQYF	.	.	TRBJ2-5	TRBV7-2
TGTGCCAGCAGCTTGGCAGGGTTCGAGCAGTACTTC	CASSLAGFEQYF	once	.	TRBJ2-7	TRBV11-2
TGTGCCATCAGTGACCACCAGGGTGGGGAGCAGTACTTC	CAISDHQGGEQYF	medium-sized	.	TRBJ2-7	TRBV10-3
TGTGCCAGCAGTTTGCGGGATGGGGAAGTCATGGGAAAACTGTTTTTT	CASSLRDGEVMGKLFF	.	.	TRBJ1-4	TRBV27
TGTGCCAGCAGCTTAGACGGAACTGGACACCTCTCCTACGAGCAGTACTTC	CASSLDGTGHLSYEQYF	.	.	TRBJ2-7	TRBV7-9
TGTGCCAGCAGTGGCGGGCTTCCCTACGAGCAGTACTTC	CASSGGLPYEQYF	.	.	TRBJ2-7	TRBV10-3
TGTGCCAGCAGCTTAGGAGCACAGGATTCACCCCTCCACTTT	CASSLGAQDSPLHF	.	.	TRBJ1-6	TRBV7-9
TGTGCCAGCAAAAATCGGGGCCTGACTGAAGCTTTCTTT	CASKNRGLTEAFF	.	.	TRBJ1-1	TRBV28
TGTGCCAGCAGCTTGGCGTTTGTGAGACAGGGGGTGGAGACCCAGTACTTC	CASSLAFVRQGVETQYF	.	TRBD1	TRBJ2-5	TRBV5-4
TGCGCCAGCAGCTTGAGTGGGGGGCTTTTTAGCAATCAGCCCCAGCATTTT	CASSLSGGLFSNQPQHF	.	.	TRBJ1-5	TRBV5-1
TGTGCCAGCAGCTTAAGCGGGACAGGGTCCTACGAGCAGTACTTC	CASSLSGTGSYEQYF	.	TRBD1	TRBJ2-7	TRBV7-3
TGTGCCAGCTCAGAACCGGGACAGCTCTCCTACGAGCAGTACTTC	CASSEPGQLSYEQYF	.	TRBD1	TRBJ2-7	TRBV18
TGTGCCAGTAGTATATCCGGGACACTCGCGAACACCGGGGAGCTGTTTTTT	CASSISGTLANTGELFF	.	.	TRBJ2-2	TRBV19
TGCAGCGTTCCAAGGGAGAACACCGGGGAGCTGTTTTTT	CSVPRENTGELFF	.	.	TRBJ2-2	TRBV29-1
TGTGCCAGCAGCGTAGGAGGGGGCGTAGGCACTGAAGCTTTCTTT	CASSVGGGVGTEAFF	.	TRBD1	TRBJ1-1	TRBV9